The 9 T cell receptor beta chains given below trace back to one sample, sequenced in a study of T cell responses to AZD1222 COVID-19 vaccine. Some clones are missing from TCRdb's copy, which holds only in-frame ones; the method was immunoSEQ multiplex PCR. The sample shows about 94,000 clones, about 85% of them seen only once. The sample consisted of peripheral blood, taken 28 days after the second AZD1222 dose. These receptors were collected from an adult who received the AZD1222 COVID-19 vaccine.

The V and J genes are TRBV9 and TRBJ1-1, with unresolved D. The germline V gene encodes CDR1 SGDLS and CDR2 YYNGEE. CDR3 size: 13 residues. Trimming left V 0 bases short and J 4 bases short, with 7 bases between. In DNA form, the CDR3 reads TGTGCCAGCAGCGTAGCTATGGGCACTGAAGCTTTCTTT. Its translation: CASSVAMGTEAFF.

CDR3 nucleotide sequence: TGCGCCAGCAGCTTGGGGACAGCAAACTATGGCTACACCTTC. It specifies CASSLGTANYGYTF. This chain joins TRBV5-1 and TRBJ1-2, with D possibly being TRBD1 (6 bases). Germline assignment: CDR1 SGHRS and CDR2 YFSETQ. V was pared by 0 bases and J by 2 bases, with 8 bases between. This CDR3 has 14 amino acids. The full variable domain, its missing parts supplied by reference TRBV5-1 and TRBJ1-2, is KAGVTQTPRYLIKTRGQQVTLSCSPISGHRSVSWYQQTPGQGLQFLFEYFSETQRNKGNFPGRFSGRQFSNSRSEMNVSTLELGDSALYLCASSLGTANYGYTFGSGTRLTVV.

The table lists this clone with a few counts. The J gene is TRBJ1-1, the V gene TRBV7-9, with D perhaps TRBD1 (5 bases). Trimming took off 5 bases at V and 3 bases at J, with 22 bases between the two ends. This CDR3 is built from 17 residues. Germline CDR1 reads SEHNR; CDR2 reads FQNEAQ (reference sequence). The CDR3 reads CASSPPRGRVRDTEAFF. The CDR3 DNA sequence: TGTGCCAGCAGCCCCCCTCGTGGCAGGGTGAGGGACACTGAAGCTTTCTTT.

This chain joins TRBV12-5 and TRBJ2-1; TRBD2 aligns across 10 bases. CDR3 length: 19 residues. The germline gives CDR1 LGHNT, CDR2 FRNRAP. V shed 1 base and J 4 bases; nucleotides not matched to a gene: 13. The CDR3: CASGLDRGLAGESYNEQFF. CDR3 in DNA: TGTGCTAGTGGTTTGGACCGTGGGCTAGCGGGAGAATCATACAATGAGCAGTTCTTC.

The J gene is TRBJ1-4, the V gene TRBV9, with 7 bases fitting TRBD1. The junction had 6 bases not matched to a gene; V was cut back by 3 bases and J by 7 bases. This CDR3 is built from 14 residues. CDR1 SGDLS and CDR2 YYNGEE come from the germline V gene. Here the CDR3 reads CASSATGSGEKLFF. CDR3 bases: TGTGCCAGCAGCGCGACAGGGTCGGGTGAAAAACTGTTTTTT.

V and J are TRBV10-3 and TRBJ2-2; D is perhaps TRBD1 or TRBD2 (5 bases each). Trimming stripped 6 bases from V and 3 bases from J, with 14 bases between. Germline V gene data show CDR1 as ENHRY and CDR2 as SYGVKD. This CDR3 spans 15 amino acids. This CDR3 is CAIRGVAQDTGELFF. CDR3 DNA: TGTGCCATCAGGGGGGTAGCACAGGACACCGGGGAGCTGTTTTTT.

The chain joins TRBV5-1 to TRBJ2-7; no definite D call. With 3 bases removed from V and 0 bases from J, the gap between germline ends came to 13 bases. In germline, CDR1 is SGHRS, CDR2 YFSETQ. There are 15 residues in the CDR3. CDR3 sequence: CASSSKAFPSYEQYF. Here the CDR3 DNA reads TGCGCCAGCAGCTCGAAGGCTTTTCCCTCCTACGAGCAGTACTTC.

The chain couples TRBV3-1 (or the pseudogene TRBV3-2) to TRBJ1-1, with 7 bases matching TRBD1. Germline V gives CDR1 LGHDT, CDR2 YNNKEL (reference sequence). CDR3 length: 13 amino acids. Germline trimming cut 7 bases from V and 4 bases from J; bases unmatched to any gene: 6. CDR3 sequence reads: CASTSRGGTEAFF. The CDR3 DNA follows: TGTGCCAGCACCTCCAGGGGGGGCACTGAAGCTTTCTTT.

The J gene is TRBJ1-5, the V gene TRBV2, with D hard to call. The germline V gene has CDR1 SNHLY and CDR2 FYNNEI. V was trimmed by 4 bases and J by 3 bases, leaving 10 bases between them. The CDR3 is made up of 14 amino acids. This CDR3 is CASSADGVNQPQHF. The CDR3 DNA reads TGTGCCAGCAGTGCGGACGGAGTCAATCAGCCCCAGCATTTT.